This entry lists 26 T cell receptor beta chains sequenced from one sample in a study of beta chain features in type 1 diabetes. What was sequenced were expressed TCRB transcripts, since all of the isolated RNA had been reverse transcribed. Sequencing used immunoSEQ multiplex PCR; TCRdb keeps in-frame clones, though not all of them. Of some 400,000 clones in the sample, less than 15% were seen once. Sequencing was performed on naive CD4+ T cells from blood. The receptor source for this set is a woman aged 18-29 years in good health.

The CDR3 bases are TGTGCCAGCAGAGACGACAGGGGATCCTACAATGAGCAGTTCTTC. Amino acid sequence: CASRDDRGSYNEQFF. V is TRBV7-3 and J is TRBJ2-1; the match to TRBD1 covers 8 bases. Germline CDR1 reads SGHTA; CDR2 reads FQGTGA. This CDR3 region has 15 residues. The J segment lost 1 base and the V segment lost 6 bases, leaving 5 bases of the junction unmatched.

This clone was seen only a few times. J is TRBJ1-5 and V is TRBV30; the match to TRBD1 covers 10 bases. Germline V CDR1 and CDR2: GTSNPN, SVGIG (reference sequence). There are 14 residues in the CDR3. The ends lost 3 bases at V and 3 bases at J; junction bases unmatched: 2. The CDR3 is CAWRGQGHNQPQHF. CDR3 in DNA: TGTGCCTGGAGGGGACAGGGGCACAATCAGCCCCAGCATTTT.

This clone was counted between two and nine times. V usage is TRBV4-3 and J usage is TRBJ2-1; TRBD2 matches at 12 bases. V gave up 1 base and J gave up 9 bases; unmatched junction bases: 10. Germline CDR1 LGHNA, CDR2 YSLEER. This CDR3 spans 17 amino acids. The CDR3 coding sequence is TGCGCCAGCAGCCAAGCGCGGACTAGCGGGAACCTCGCTGAGCAGTTCTTC. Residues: CASSQARTSGNLAEQFF.

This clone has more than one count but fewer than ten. The CDR3 sequence is CASSMVQSSYEQYF. DNA for the CDR3: TGTGCCAGTAGTATGGTACAGTCCTCCTACGAGCAGTACTTC. The genes are TRBV19 and TRBJ2-7; D is unresolved. Trimming left V 3 bases short and J 0 bases short, with 9 bases between. The CDR3 totals 14 residues. In germline, CDR1 is LNHDA, CDR2 SQIVND (reference sequence).

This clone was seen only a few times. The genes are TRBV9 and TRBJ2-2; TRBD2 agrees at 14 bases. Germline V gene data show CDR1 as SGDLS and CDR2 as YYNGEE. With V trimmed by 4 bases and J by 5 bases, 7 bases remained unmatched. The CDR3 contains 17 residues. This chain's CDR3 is CASSLQGTSGSTGELFF. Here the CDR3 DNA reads TGTGCCAGCAGCCTCCAGGGGACTAGCGGGAGTACCGGGGAGCTGTTTTTT.

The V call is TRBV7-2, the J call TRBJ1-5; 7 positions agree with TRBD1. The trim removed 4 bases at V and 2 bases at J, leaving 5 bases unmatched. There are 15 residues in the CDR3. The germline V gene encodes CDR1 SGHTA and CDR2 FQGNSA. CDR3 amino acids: CASSYTGVGNQPQHF. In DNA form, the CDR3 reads TGTGCCAGCAGCTATACAGGGGTAGGCAATCAGCCCCAGCATTTT.

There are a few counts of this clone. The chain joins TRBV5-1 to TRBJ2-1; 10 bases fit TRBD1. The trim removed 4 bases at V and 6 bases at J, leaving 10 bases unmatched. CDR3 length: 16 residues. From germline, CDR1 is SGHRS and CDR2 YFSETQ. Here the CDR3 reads CASSPPGTGASNEQFF. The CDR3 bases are TGCGCCAGCAGCCCCCCCGGGACAGGGGCTAGCAATGAGCAGTTCTTC. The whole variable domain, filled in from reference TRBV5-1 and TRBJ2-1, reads KAGVTQTPRYLIKTRGQQVTLSCSPISGHRSVSWYQQTPGQGLQFLFEYFSETQRNKGNFPGRFSGRQFSNSRSEMNVSTLELGDSALYLCASSPPGTGASNEQFFGPGTRLTVL.

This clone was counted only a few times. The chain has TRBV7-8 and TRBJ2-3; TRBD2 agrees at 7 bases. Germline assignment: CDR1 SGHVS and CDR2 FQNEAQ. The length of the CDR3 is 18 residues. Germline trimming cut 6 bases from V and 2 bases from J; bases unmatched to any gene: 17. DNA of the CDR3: TGTGCCAGCAGGCAACTAGCGAGGGGACCCGGGTCCACAGATACGCAGTATTTT. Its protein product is CASRQLARGPGSTDTQYF. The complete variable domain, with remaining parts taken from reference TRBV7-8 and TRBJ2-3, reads GAGVSQSPRYKVAKRGQDVALRCDPISGHVSLFWYQQALGQGPEFLTYFQNEAQLDKSGLPSDRFFAERPEGSVSTLKIQRTQQEDSAVYLCASRQLARGPGSTDTQYFGPGTRLTVL.

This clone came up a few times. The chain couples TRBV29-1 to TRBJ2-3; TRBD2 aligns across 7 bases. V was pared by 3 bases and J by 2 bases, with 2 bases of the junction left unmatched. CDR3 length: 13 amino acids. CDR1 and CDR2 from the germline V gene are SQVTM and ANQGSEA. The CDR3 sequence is CSVEGLNTDTQYF. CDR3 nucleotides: TGCAGCGTTGAGGGACTAAACACAGATACGCAGTATTTT.

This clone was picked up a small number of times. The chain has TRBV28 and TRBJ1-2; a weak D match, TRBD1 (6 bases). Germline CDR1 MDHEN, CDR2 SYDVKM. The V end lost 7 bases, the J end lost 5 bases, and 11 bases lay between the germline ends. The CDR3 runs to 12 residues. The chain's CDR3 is CASTQGHYGYTF. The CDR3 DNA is TGTGCCAGCACCCAGGGGCATTATGGCTACACCTTC.

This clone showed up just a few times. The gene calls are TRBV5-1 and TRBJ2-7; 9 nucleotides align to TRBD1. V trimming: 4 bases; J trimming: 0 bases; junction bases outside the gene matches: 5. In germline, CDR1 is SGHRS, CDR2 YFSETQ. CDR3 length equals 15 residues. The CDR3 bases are TGCGCCAGCAGCGCGGACAGGGGAAGCTCCTACGAGCAGTACTTC. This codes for CASSADRGSSYEQYF.

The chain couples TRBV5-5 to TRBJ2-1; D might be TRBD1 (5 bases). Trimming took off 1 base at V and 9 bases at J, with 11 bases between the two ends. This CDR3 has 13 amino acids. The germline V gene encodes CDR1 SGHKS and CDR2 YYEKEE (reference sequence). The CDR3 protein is CASSLNRYGEQFF. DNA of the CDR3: TGTGCCAGCAGCTTGAACAGGTATGGTGAGCAGTTCTTC.

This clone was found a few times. DNA for the CDR3: TGTGCCAGCAGCTCACAGGGGACAGATACGCAGTATTTT. This encodes CASSSQGTDTQYF. The chain uses TRBV5-6 and TRBJ2-3; 7 bases agree with TRBD1. The CDR3 totals 13 residues. Germline V CDR1 and CDR2: SGHDT, YYEEEE. Losses at the gene ends were 3 bases for V and 3 bases for J; bases not matched to a gene: 1.

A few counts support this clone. This CDR3 is CASSLGTGLARETQYF. In nucleotides, the CDR3 is TGCGCCAGCAGCTTGGGCACAGGACTAGCCAGGGAGACCCAGTACTTC. The chain is built from TRBV5-1 and TRBJ2-5; 8 positions agree with TRBD2. The germline V gene encodes CDR1 SGHRS and CDR2 YFSETQ. This CDR3 is 16 amino acids long. V trimming: 0 bases; J trimming: 5 bases; junction bases outside the gene matches: 9.

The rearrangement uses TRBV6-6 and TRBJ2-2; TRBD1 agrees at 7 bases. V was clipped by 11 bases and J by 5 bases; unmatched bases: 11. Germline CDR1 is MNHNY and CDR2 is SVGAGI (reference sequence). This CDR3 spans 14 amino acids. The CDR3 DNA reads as TGTGCCGGGGCAGGGGGACAGTATACCGGGGAGCTGTTTTTT. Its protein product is CAGAGGQYTGELFF.

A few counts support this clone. This CDR3 is CASTRRSQGNEQFF. CDR3 nucleotide sequence: TGTGCCAGCACCAGGCGGAGTCAGGGGAATGAGCAGTTCTTC. V usage is TRBV11-2 and J usage is TRBJ2-1; possible D gene TRBD1, 6 bases. CDR3 length equals 14 residues. CDR1 is SGHAT and CDR2 is FQNNGV in the germline V gene. V was cut by 7 bases and J by 7 bases, with 17 bases left in between. The variable domain in full, with the rest retrieved from reference TRBV11-2 and TRBJ2-1, is EAGVAQSPRYKIIEKRQSVAFWCNPISGHATLYWYQQILGQGPKLLIQFQNNGVVDDSQLPKDRFSAERLKGVDSTLKIQPAKLEDSAVYLCASTRRSQGNEQFFGPGTRLTVL.

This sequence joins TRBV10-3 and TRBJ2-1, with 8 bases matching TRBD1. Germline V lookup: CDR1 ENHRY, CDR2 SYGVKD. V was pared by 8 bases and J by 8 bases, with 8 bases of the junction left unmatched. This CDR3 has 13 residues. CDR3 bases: TGTGCCATCGAAGGACAGGGAAGGCATGAGCAGTTCTTC. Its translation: CAIEGQGRHEQFF.

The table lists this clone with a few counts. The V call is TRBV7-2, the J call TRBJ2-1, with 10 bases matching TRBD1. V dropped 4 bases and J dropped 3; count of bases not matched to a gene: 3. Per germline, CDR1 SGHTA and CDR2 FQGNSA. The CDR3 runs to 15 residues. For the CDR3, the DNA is TGTGCCAGCAGCTGGGGACAGGGGAGCTACAATGAGCAGTTCTTC. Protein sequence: CASSWGQGSYNEQFF.

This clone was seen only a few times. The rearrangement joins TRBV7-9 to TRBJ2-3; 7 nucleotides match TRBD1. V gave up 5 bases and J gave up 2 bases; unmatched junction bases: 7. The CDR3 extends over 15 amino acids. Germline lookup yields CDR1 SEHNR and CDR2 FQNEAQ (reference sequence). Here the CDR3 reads CASSQWTGYTDTQYF. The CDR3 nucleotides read TGTGCCAGCAGCCAGTGGACAGGATACACAGATACGCAGTATTTT.

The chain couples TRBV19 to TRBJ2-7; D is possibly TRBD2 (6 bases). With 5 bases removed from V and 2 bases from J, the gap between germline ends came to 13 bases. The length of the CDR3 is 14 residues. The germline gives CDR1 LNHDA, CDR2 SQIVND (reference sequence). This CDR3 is CASSGGRFPYEQYF. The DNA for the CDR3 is TGTGCCAGTAGTGGAGGGAGATTCCCCTACGAGCAGTACTTC.

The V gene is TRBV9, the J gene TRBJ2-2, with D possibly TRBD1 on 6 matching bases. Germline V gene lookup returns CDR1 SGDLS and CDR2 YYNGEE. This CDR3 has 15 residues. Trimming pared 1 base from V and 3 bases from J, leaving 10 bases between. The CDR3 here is CASSVRGSDTGELFF. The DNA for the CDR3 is TGTGCCAGCAGCGTAAGGGGGAGCGACACCGGGGAGCTGTTTTTT.

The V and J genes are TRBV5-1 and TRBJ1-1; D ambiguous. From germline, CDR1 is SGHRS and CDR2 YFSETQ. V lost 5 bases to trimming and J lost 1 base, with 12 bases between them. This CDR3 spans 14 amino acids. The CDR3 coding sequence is TGCGCCAGCAGTGCGAAACGGGGGAACACTGAAGCTTTCTTT. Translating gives CASSAKRGNTEAFF.

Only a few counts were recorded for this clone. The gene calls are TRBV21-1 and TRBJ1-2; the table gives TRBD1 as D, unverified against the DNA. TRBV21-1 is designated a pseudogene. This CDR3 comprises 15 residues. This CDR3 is CASSDRTENNYGYTF. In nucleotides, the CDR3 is TGTGCCAGCAGCGACCGGACAGAAAATAACTATGGCTACACCTTC.

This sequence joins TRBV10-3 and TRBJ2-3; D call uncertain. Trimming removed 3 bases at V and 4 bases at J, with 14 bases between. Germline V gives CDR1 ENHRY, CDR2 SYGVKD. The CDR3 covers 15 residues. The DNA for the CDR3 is TGTGCCATCAGTGACATATCATCAGGCGCAGATACGCAGTATTTT. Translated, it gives CAISDISSGADTQYF.

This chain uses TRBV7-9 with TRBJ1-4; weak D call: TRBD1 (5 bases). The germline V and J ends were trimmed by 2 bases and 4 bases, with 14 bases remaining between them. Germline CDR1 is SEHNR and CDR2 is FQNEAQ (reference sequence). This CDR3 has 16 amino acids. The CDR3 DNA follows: TGTGCCAGCAGCTTACCAACGGCAGGGTTTAATGAAAAACTGTTTTTT. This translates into CASSLPTAGFNEKLFF.

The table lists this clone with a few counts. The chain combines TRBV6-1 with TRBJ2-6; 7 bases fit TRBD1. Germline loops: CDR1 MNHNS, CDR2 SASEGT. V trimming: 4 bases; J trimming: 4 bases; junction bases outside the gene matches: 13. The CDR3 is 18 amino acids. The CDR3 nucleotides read TGTGCCAGCAGTGCCGGGACAGCGGCCGGTGCCGGGGCCAACGTCCTGACTTTC. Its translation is CASSAGTAAGAGANVLTF.